This is a list of T cell receptor beta chains from one sample in a study of shared clonotypes between healthy human individuals. Only in-frame clones appear in the TCRdb table, and some are missing; sequencing was by immunoSEQ multiplex PCR. The repertoire holds some 2,500,000 clones, under 95% seen once, with approximately 0.41% in the top ten. The sample comprised naive CD4+ T cells from PBMCs. The receptors stem from a man between 18 and 29 years old in good health. Some clones in this sample may be carry-over from other donors' samples. Both conserved end residues are part of each CDR3. Fields, in order: clone size, J gene, D gene, V gene, CDR3 protein, CDR3 DNA. The D gene is left open where the match is weak. For some rows the clone size is stated as once, few or many, or as a class when expanded; others skip it.

>-|TRBJ2-2|TRBD2|TRBV7-7
CASSLRDPLAGGGTGELFF
TGTGCCAGCAGCTTACGTGACCCTCTGGCGGGAGGGGGCACCGGGGAGCTGTTTTTT
>few|TRBJ2-5|-|TRBV6-6
CASSVRGRETQYF
TGTGCCAGCAGTGTAAGGGGGAGGGAGACCCAGTACTTC
>-|TRBJ2-2|-|TRBV7-8
CASSLLGSGTGDPTGELFF
TGTGCCAGCAGCTTATTGGGGTCTGGTACGGGGGATCCTACCGGGGAGCTGTTTTTT
>-|TRBJ2-2|TRBD2|TRBV10-3
CAINRLAVNTGELFF
TGTGCCATCAACCGACTAGCGGTTAACACCGGGGAGCTGTTTTTT
>-|TRBJ2-3|-|TRBV11-3
CASSLEGGSWDTQYF
TGTGCCAGCAGCTTAGAGGGAGGCTCGTGGGATACGCAGTATTTT
>-|TRBJ2-6|-|TRBV7-3
CASSSDGMTGANVLTF
TGTGCCAGCAGCTCCGACGGTATGACTGGGGCCAACGTCCTGACTTTC
>once|TRBJ2-1|-|TRBV11-3
CASSLTANEQFF
TGTGCCAGCAGCTTAACGGCCAATGAGCAGTTCTTC
>few|TRBJ1-2|TRBD1|TRBV5-3
CARSVPGQGAYGYTF
TGTGCCAGAAGCGTCCCGGGACAGGGGGCCTATGGCTACACCTTC
>-|TRBJ2-3|-|TRBV28
CASSLQGARGAQYF
TGTGCCAGCAGTTTACAGGGGGCGCGGGGGGCGCAGTATTTT
>once|TRBJ1-2|-|TRBV30
CAWSVLSYGYTF
TGTGCCTGGAGTGTACTGTCCTATGGCTACACCTTC
>-|TRBJ2-2|TRBD2|TRBV29-1
CSVTTGTRNTGELFF
TGCAGCGTGACGACCGGGACTAGGAACACCGGGGAGCTGTTTTTT
>-|TRBJ2-3|TRBD2|TRBV28
CASSLGDFLSGRAVDTQYF
TGTGCCAGCAGTTTAGGGGACTTCCTTAGCGGGAGGGCCGTAGATACGCAGTATTTT
>-|TRBJ2-7|-|TRBV11-3
CASSLGTTGSHYPYEQYF
TGTGCCAGCAGCTTAGGGACTACCGGATCCCACTACCCCTACGAGCAGTACTTC
>-|TRBJ2-7|TRBD2|TRBV5-4
CASSSTSGGGEYF
TGCGCCAGCAGCTCAACTAGCGGAGGTGGCGAATACTTC
>-|TRBJ2-1|-|TRBV7-8
CASSEGLDFSYNEQFF
TGTGCCAGCAGCGAAGGATTAGATTTCTCCTACAATGAGCAGTTCTTC
>-|TRBJ2-3|-|TRBV7-2
CASSLGQNTDTQYF
TGTGCCAGCAGCTTAGGACAGAACACAGATACGCAGTATTTT
>-|TRBJ2-3|-|TRBV5-1
CASRISTDTQYF
TGCGCCAGCAGGATCAGCACAGATACGCAGTATTTT
>-|TRBJ2-1|-|TRBV9
CASSRRAYNEQFF
TGTGCCAGCAGCCGGAGGGCTTACAATGAGCAGTTCTTC
>once|TRBJ2-3|-|TRBV4-1
CASSQDRGRNTQYF
TGCGCCAGCAGCCAAGATCGGGGGAGGAATACGCAGTATTTT
>-|TRBJ2-7|TRBD1|TRBV28
CASSSPDRGLYEQYF
TGTGCCAGCAGTTCCCCAGACAGGGGGCTGTACGAGCAGTACTTC
>few|TRBJ1-5|-|TRBV29-1
CSVADRDQPQHF
TGCAGCGTTGCTGACAGAGATCAGCCCCAGCATTTT
>once|TRBJ2-3|TRBD2|TRBV28
CAAQDGLAGRDTQYF
TGTGCCGCGCAGGATGGGCTAGCGGGCAGGGATACGCAGTATTTT
>-|TRBJ2-7|TRBD1|TRBV6-1
CASTERPGGFYEQYF
TGTGCCAGCACGGAACGTCCAGGGGGCTTCTACGAGCAGTACTTC
>-|TRBJ1-2|-|TRBV2
CASSEARNSPYGYTF
TGTGCCAGCAGTGAAGCGCGGAACAGCCCCTATGGCTACACCTTC
>-|TRBJ1-2|TRBD1|TRBV19
CATWDRRRTNYGYTF
TGTGCCACGTGGGACAGGCGAAGAACTAACTATGGCTACACCTTC
>-|TRBJ2-1|-|TRBV27
CASSPAGYYNEQFF
TGTGCCAGCAGTCCAGCGGGCTACTACAATGAGCAGTTCTTC
>-|TRBJ1-1|-|TRBV5-6
CASSLAGANTEAFF
TGTGCCAGCAGCTTGGCAGGCGCGAACACTGAAGCTTTCTTT
>once|TRBJ1-4|TRBD1|TRBV7-8
CASSSRGQLNEKLFF
TGTGCCAGCAGCTCCCGGGGACAGCTAAATGAAAAACTGTTTTTT
>-|TRBJ1-1|-|TRBV4-1
CASSQDSYRLMNTEAFF
TGCGCCAGCAGCCAAGACAGCTACAGATTAATGAACACTGAAGCTTTCTTT
>-|TRBJ2-7|TRBD2|TRBV6-1
CAISELAGGPRAYEQYF
TGTGCCATCAGTGAGCTAGCGGGAGGGCCTCGCGCCTACGAGCAGTACTTC
>-|TRBJ2-1|-|TRBV11-3
CASSPGGFYNEQFF
TGTGCCAGCAGCCCCGGGGGCTTCTACAATGAGCAGTTCTTC
>-|TRBJ1-5|-|TRBV7-9
CASSLRDQEPQHF
TGTGCCAGCAGCCTCCGGGACCAGGAGCCCCAGCATTTT
>few|TRBJ1-5|TRBD1|TRBV29-1
CSVGEGTASQPQHF
TGCAGCGTGGGAGAGGGGACAGCGAGCCAGCCCCAGCATTTT
>-|TRBJ2-3|-|TRBV6-6
CASSYPGGTDTQYF
TGTGCCAGCAGTTACCCCGGGGGCACAGATACGCAGTATTTT
>-|TRBJ2-5|TRBD1|TRBV5-4
CASSSYRGQETQYF
TGTGCCAGCAGCTCTTACAGGGGACAAGAGACCCAGTACTTC
>-|TRBJ2-1|-|TRBV4-1
CASSPGSSSYNEQFF
TGCGCCAGCAGCCCGGGAAGTAGCTCCTACAATGAGCAGTTCTTC
>-|TRBJ2-3|TRBD1|TRBV5-1
CASSTPGTGAARDTQYF
TGCGCCAGCTCTACCCCAGGGACAGGGGCCGCTCGGGATACGCAGTATTTT
>-|TRBJ1-2|-|TRBV6-1
CASSDGTRGYGYTF
TGTGCCAGCAGTGATGGCACCAGGGGCTATGGCTACACCTTC
>-|TRBJ2-7|TRBD2|TRBV7-9
CASSSSGASYEQYF
TGTGCCAGCAGCTCTAGCGGGGCCTCCTACGAGCAGTACTTC
>-|TRBJ1-5|TRBD1|TRBV7-2
CASSPGQAQPQHF
TGTGCCAGCAGCCCGGGACAGGCCCAGCCCCAGCATTTT
>-|TRBJ2-7|TRBD2|TRBV7-9
CASSKREAEDEQYF
TGTGCCAGCAGCAAGCGGGAGGCAGAGGACGAGCAGTACTTC
>-|TRBJ2-3|-|TRBV5-4
CASSQGGLPGTDTQYF
TGTGCCAGCAGCCAGGGCGGCCTCCCGGGCACAGATACGCAGTATTTT
>-|TRBJ2-3|TRBD1|TRBV9
CASSVGGQGAGDTQYF
TGTGCCAGCAGCGTAGGTGGACAGGGGGCTGGAGATACGCAGTATTTT
>-|TRBJ2-7|-|TRBV7-2
CASSLFAAYEQYF
TGTGCCAGCAGCCTCTTTGCGGCCTACGAGCAGTACTTC
>once|TRBJ1-2|TRBD1|TRBV19
CASNRQGINFGYTF
TGTGCCAGTAACAGACAGGGGATTAACTTTGGCTACACCTTC
>-|TRBJ1-5|TRBD1|TRBV28
CASRPLGEGAVNQPQHF
TGTGCCAGCAGACCCCTTGGGGAGGGGGCGGTAAATCAGCCCCAGCATTTT
>-|TRBJ2-7|TRBD1|TRBV10-3
CAIRPTGPDYEQYF
TGTGCCATCAGACCGACAGGGCCTGACTACGAGCAGTACTTC
>once|TRBJ2-7|TRBD1|TRBV28
CASSGRDRGSYEQYF
TGTGCCAGCAGCGGTAGGGACAGGGGCTCCTACGAGCAGTACTTC
>-|TRBJ2-7|TRBD2|TRBV7-9
CASSPGTSGIDEQYF
TGTGCCAGCAGCCCCGGGACTAGCGGGATCGACGAGCAGTACTTC